This T cell receptor (beta chain) is from a study of blood T cell repertoires in COVID-19. Study-wide context: PBMCs, B-cell-depleted T cells, or T cells provided the cDNA or gDNA that made up the material.

TCRdb keeps only in-frame clones here, not all; method: immunoSEQ multiplex PCR. The sample has about 180,000 clones; more than 65% are singletons. This CDR3 contains 14 residues. V was clipped by 3 bases and J by 2 bases, with 6 bases between them. Per the germline V gene, CDR1 is SGHRS and CDR2 is YFSETQ. Material: PBMCs or T cells enriched from blood (not recorded which). The TCR sequence derives from a woman aged 40 to 50 with acute COVID-19. V usage is TRBV5-1 and J usage is TRBJ2-6; D is unresolved. The CDR3 loop is CASSSETGANVLTF. DNA for the CDR3: TGCGCCAGCAGCTCGGAGACTGGGGCCAACGTCCTGACTTTC. The whole variable domain, filled in from reference TRBV5-1 and TRBJ2-6, reads KAGVTQTPRYLIKTRGQQVTLSCSPISGHRSVSWYQQTPGQGLQFLFEYFSETQRNKGNFPGRFSGRQFSNSRSEMNVSTLELGDSALYLCASSSETGANVLTFGAGSRLTVL.